This passage covers 17 T cell receptor beta chains from one sample sequenced in a study of cytomegalovirus exposure and HLA in healthy donors. Vbeta (60) and Jbeta (13) primers were used in the PCR. Measured with immunoSEQ multiplex PCR; TCRdb has only the in-frame clones, and not every one. This table holds over 130,000 clones, about four fifths found once. Sequences were obtained from PBMCs. The receptor source for this set is a human donor in good health.

The chain carries TRBV5-5 and TRBJ2-6, with 10 bases fitting TRBD1. V was clipped by 5 bases and J by 1 base; unmatched bases: 6. This CDR3 contains 17 residues. Germline CDR1 is SGHKS and CDR2 is YYEKEE (reference sequence). The CDR3: CASSAGTGASGANVLTF. Here the CDR3 DNA reads TGTGCCAGCAGTGCCGGGACAGGGGCTTCTGGGGCCAACGTCCTGACTTTC. Complete variable domain (other parts from reference TRBV5-5 and TRBJ2-6): DAGVTQSPTHLIKTRGQQVTLRCSPISGHKSVSWYQQVLGQGPQFIFQYYEKEERGRGNFPDRFSARQFPNYSSELNVNALLLGDSALYLCASSAGTGASGANVLTFGAGSRLTVL.

The chain joins TRBV14 to TRBJ2-3; D possibly corresponds to TRBD2 (6 bases). The germline V and J ends were trimmed by 1 base and 8 bases, with 10 bases remaining between them. This CDR3 comprises 13 residues. Germline CDR1 and CDR2: SGHDN and FVKESK. For the CDR3, the DNA is TGTGCCAGCAGCCAAGCCGCCGGGGGTACGCAGTATTTT. Its protein product is CASSQAAGGTQYF.

The chain links TRBV27 to TRBJ2-3; 9 bases map to TRBD2. CDR3 length equals 16 residues. V was clipped by 4 bases and J by 2 bases; unmatched bases: 7. In germline, CDR1 is MNHEY, CDR2 SMNVEV (reference sequence). CDR3: CASSSIAGVPTDTQYF. The CDR3 DNA sequence: TGTGCCAGCAGTTCGATAGCGGGAGTACCCACAGATACGCAGTATTTT.

The chain uses TRBV7-2 and TRBJ2-1; 12 bases map to TRBD2. The junction had 4 bases not matched to a gene; V was cut back by 3 bases and J by 7 bases. Germline V CDR1 and CDR2: SGHTA, FQGNSA. The CDR3 covers 15 residues. CDR3 DNA: TGTGCCAGCAGCTTGCAGACTAGCGGGGGAAATGAGCAGTTCTTC. It encodes CASSLQTSGGNEQFF.

V and J are TRBV10-2 and TRBJ2-5; a weak D match, TRBD1 (5 bases). The DNA end is more similar to TRBJ2-7, so the J call may be wrong. Germline CDR1 and CDR2: WSHSY and SAAADI. The CDR3 has 14 amino acids. The CDR3 reads CASRPGSGSYEQYF. The CDR3, as DNA: TGCGCCAGCAGGCCAGGGTCAGGCTCCTACGAGCAGTACTTC.

In its sample, this clone was seen a few times. For the CDR3, the DNA is TGTGCCAGCAGCTTGGAGCGGGCGACGAACACTGAAGCTTTCTTT. Translating gives CASSLERATNTEAFF. The rearrangement joins TRBV5-6 to TRBJ1-1, with D hard to call. CDR1 SGHDT and CDR2 YYEEEE come from the germline V gene. Trimming pared 0 bases from V and 1 base from J, leaving 10 bases between. CDR3 length: 15 amino acids.

The chain recombines TRBV5-1 with TRBJ2-5; the D is unclear. Trimming stripped 3 bases from V and 0 bases from J, with 12 bases between. Germline loops: CDR1 SGHRS, CDR2 YFSETQ. This CDR3 spans 15 amino acids. The CDR3 nucleotides read TGCGCCAGCAGCTCCGACTTCAGAAACCAAGAGACCCAGTACTTC. It encodes CASSSDFRNQETQYF.

This clone was counted once. The chain combines TRBV18 with TRBJ2-7, with D possibly matching TRBD1 (6 bases). The CDR3 runs to 13 residues. Trimming cost V 1 base and J 6 bases, with 10 bases left between them. Germline values: CDR1 KGHSH, CDR2 LQKENI. The CDR3 DNA is TGTGCCAGCTCACCACTACAGGGCCCCGAGCAGTACTTC. Its protein is CASSPLQGPEQYF.

This clone was seen only once. Other DNA sequences in this specimen translate into the identical CDR3. The chain combines TRBV6-5 with TRBJ2-1, with 9 bases identical to TRBD2. V shed 0 bases, J shed 0 bases, and the junction held 0 bases outside the gene matches. Per germline, CDR1 MNHEY and CDR2 SVGAGI. The length of the CDR3 is 16 residues. The CDR3 bases are TGTGCCAGCAGTTACTCTAGCGGGAGCTCCTACAATGAGCAGTTCTTC. Its protein product is CASSYSSGSSYNEQFF.

This clone has a single count. This specimen includes other DNA sequences encoding the same CDR3. V and J are TRBV5-1 and TRBJ1-2; 7 nucleotides match TRBD1. The CDR3 spans 13 residues. V shed 2 bases, J shed 3 bases, and the junction held 1 base outside the gene matches. Germline loops: CDR1 SGHRS, CDR2 YFSETQ. The CDR3 coding sequence is TGCGCCAGCAGCTTAGACAGGGACTATGGCTACACCTTC. It specifies CASSLDRDYGYTF.

The V gene is TRBV15, the J gene TRBJ2-1, with 7 bases that match TRBD2. The germline CDR1 and CDR2 sequences are LNHNV and YYDKDF (reference sequence). After removal of 5 bases from V and 4 bases from J, the junction contained 8 bases not matched to a gene. The CDR3 has 15 amino acids. CDR3 coding DNA: TGTGCCACCAGCCGCCAGCGGGGAGCATACAATGAGCAGTTCTTC. It is translated as CATSRQRGAYNEQFF.

CDR3 in amino acids: CASSPTGATEAFF. In nucleotides, the CDR3 is TGTGCCAGCAGTCCGACAGGGGCCACTGAAGCTTTCTTT. The chain has TRBV7-9 and TRBJ1-1, with 8 bases aligning to TRBD1. Germline V gene sequence: CDR1 SEHNR, CDR2 FQNEAQ (reference sequence). This CDR3 has 13 amino acids. The V and J ends lost 6 bases and 4 bases, in that order; junction bases with no gene match: 4.

This clone was detected once. V and J are TRBV28 and TRBJ2-7, with D perhaps matching TRBD1 (6 bases). CDR1 and CDR2 from the germline V gene are MDHEN and SYDVKM. CDR3 length: 11 residues. The germline V and J ends were trimmed by 7 bases and 5 bases, with 9 bases remaining between them. CDR3 in DNA: TGTGCCAGCACAGGGGTTGACGAGCAGTACTTC. It is translated as CASTGVDEQYF.

V is TRBV10-3 and J is TRBJ1-2; tentative D call: TRBD1 (5 bases). The CDR3 totals 16 residues. Germline loops: CDR1 ENHRY, CDR2 SYGVKD. The V and J ends lost 0 bases and 4 bases respectively, with 15 bases between them. CDR3 sequence (DNA): TGTGCCATCAGTGAGTCGACGAAGGGGTTCGTCTATGGCTACACCTTC. This sequence encodes CAISESTKGFVYGYTF.

This sequence joins TRBV28 and TRBJ1-1; 8 bases are shared with TRBD1. The CDR3 covers 12 residues. Germline CDR1 MDHEN, CDR2 SYDVKM. Germline trimming cut 5 bases from V and 8 bases from J; bases unmatched to any gene: 4. The CDR3 coding sequence is TGTGCCAGCAGTGAACAGGGGGACGAAGCTTTCTTT. This translates into CASSEQGDEAFF.

The V call is TRBV9, the J call TRBJ2-7, with TRBD1 as a possible D gene (5 bases). With 0 bases removed from V and 5 bases from J, the gap between germline ends came to 9 bases. CDR1 is SGDLS, CDR2 YYNGEE, per germline. The CDR3 sequence is 13 residues long. CDR3 bases: TGTGCCAGCAGCGTAGCGGCAGGGCACGAGCAGTACTTC. As protein: CASSVAAGHEQYF.

This chain uses TRBV4-1 with TRBJ2-3, with 8 bases fitting TRBD2. The CDR3 covers 16 residues. Germline-derived CDR1 and CDR2 are MGHRA and YSYEKL. V gave up 3 bases and J gave up 11 bases; unmatched junction bases: 16. CDR3 sequence (DNA): TGCGCCAGCAGCCAGGATTTTAGCGGGGTCCGTGAAAGGCAGTATTTT. Protein product: CASSQDFSGVRERQYF.